These 6 T cell receptor beta chains were sequenced from one sample in a study of blood T cells in healthy people across ages. A second PCR of 7 to 11 cycles used a sample-barcoded 5' primer and a J-beta primer mix. From the 5' RACE reads, TCRdb called clonotypes with MiXCR, one entry per CDR3 protein. The repertoire holds about 730,000 distinct CDR3 sequences, approximately 43% seen once, with roughly 20% in the top ten. Sequencing used blood. The receptors derive from a woman in her sixties in good health.

The chain has TRBV6-5 and TRBJ1-2, with 7 bases that match TRBD1. V lost 4 bases, J lost 5 bases, and 4 bases stayed unmatched. CDR1 MNHEY and CDR2 SVGAGI come from the germline V gene. This CDR3 comprises 13 residues. This CDR3 reads CASSWGTAYGYTF. Written as DNA, the CDR3 is TGTGCCAGCAGTTGGGGGACAGCATATGGCTACACCTTC.

This clonotype was picked up a small number of times. This sequence joins TRBV7-2 and TRBJ2-5; D possibly corresponds to TRBD1 (5 bases). The germline gives CDR1 SGHTA, CDR2 FQGNSA. V was clipped by 1 base and J by 4 bases, with 10 bases between them. CDR3 size: 14 residues. Here the CDR3 reads CASSLDQGAETQYF. The CDR3 nucleotides read TGTGCCAGCAGCTTAGACCAGGGTGCAGAGACCCAGTACTTC.

Here the CDR3 reads CASTNRGTQYF. The DNA for the CDR3 is TGTGCCAGCACGAACCGGGGGACCCAGTACTTC. The gene calls are TRBV12-3 or TRBV12-4 and TRBJ2-5; D is possibly TRBD2 (5 bases). The CDR3 totals 11 residues. Trimming removed 7 bases from V and 7 bases from J, with 10 bases in between.

For this clonotype: At one end, the junction sequence differs from germline, possibly due to a read error. This chain links TRBV20-1 with TRBJ2-3; 12 bases align to TRBD2. Germline CDR1 reads DFQATT; CDR2 reads SNEGSKA (reference sequence). The length of the CDR3 is 17 residues. In DNA form, the CDR3 reads TGCAGTGCTTCCGCGGGAGGACTAGCGGGACCTCCAGATGCGCAGTATTTT. It yields the protein CSASAGGLAGPPDAQYF.

This chain links TRBV5-1 with TRBJ2-3; 11 nucleotides align to TRBD2. The CDR3 length is 15 residues. CDR1 is SGHRS, CDR2 YFSETQ, per germline. After removal of 2 bases from V and 5 bases from J, the junction contained 4 bases not matched to a gene. CDR3 loop: CASSFTTSGVDTQYF. The CDR3 DNA is TGCGCCAGCAGCTTCACGACTAGCGGGGTAGATACGCAGTATTTT.

The chain joins TRBV30 to TRBJ2-7; 10 nucleotides match TRBD2. The CDR3 has 15 residues. V shed 3 bases, J shed 1 base, and the junction held 6 bases outside the gene matches. Per germline, CDR1 GTSNPN and CDR2 SVGIG (reference sequence). CDR3 residues: CAWSPGLAASYEQYF. The CDR3 DNA sequence: TGTGCCTGGAGCCCAGGACTAGCGGCTTCCTACGAGCAGTACTTC.